A selection of T cell receptor beta chains follows, all from one sample in a study of blood T cell repertoires in COVID-19. Assay: immunoSEQ multiplex PCR; the TCRdb copy retains only in-frame clones and omits some. The sample lists around 250,000 clones; roughly 89% were seen once. Input material: PBMCs or T cells enriched from blood (not recorded which). These receptors were collected from a woman aged 25 to 45 who had recovered from COVID-19. CDR3s include the opening cysteine and the closing phenylalanine or tryptophan.

CDR3aa: CASSPILLLPNTEAFF; j_gene: TRBJ1-1; v_gene: TRBV18
CDR3aa: CASRGPTGNQETQYF; j_gene: TRBJ2-5; v_gene: TRBV2
CDR3aa: CASSLAERRGLGVSQYF; j_gene: TRBJ2-3; v_gene: TRBV7-9
CDR3aa: CASSQDLSSRYEQYF; j_gene: TRBJ2-7; v_gene: TRBV4-3
CDR3aa: CATSANTGNEKLFF; j_gene: TRBJ1-4; v_gene: TRBV24-1
CDR3aa: CASSLARGAEGYTF; j_gene: TRBJ1-2; v_gene: TRBV7-9
CDR3aa: CASSRDSTTLNYGYTF; j_gene: TRBJ1-2; v_gene: TRBV19
CDR3aa: CSVERVRPGTGELFF; j_gene: TRBJ2-2; v_gene: TRBV29-1
CDR3aa: CATSDSTGRAAYGYTF; j_gene: TRBJ1-2; v_gene: TRBV24-1
CDR3aa: CASSPGQDTEAFF; j_gene: TRBJ1-1; v_gene: TRBV18
CDR3aa: CASSLYGNGQETQYF; j_gene: TRBJ2-5; v_gene: TRBV7-3
CDR3aa: CASSLVPQQVYEQYF; j_gene: TRBJ2-7; v_gene: TRBV11-2